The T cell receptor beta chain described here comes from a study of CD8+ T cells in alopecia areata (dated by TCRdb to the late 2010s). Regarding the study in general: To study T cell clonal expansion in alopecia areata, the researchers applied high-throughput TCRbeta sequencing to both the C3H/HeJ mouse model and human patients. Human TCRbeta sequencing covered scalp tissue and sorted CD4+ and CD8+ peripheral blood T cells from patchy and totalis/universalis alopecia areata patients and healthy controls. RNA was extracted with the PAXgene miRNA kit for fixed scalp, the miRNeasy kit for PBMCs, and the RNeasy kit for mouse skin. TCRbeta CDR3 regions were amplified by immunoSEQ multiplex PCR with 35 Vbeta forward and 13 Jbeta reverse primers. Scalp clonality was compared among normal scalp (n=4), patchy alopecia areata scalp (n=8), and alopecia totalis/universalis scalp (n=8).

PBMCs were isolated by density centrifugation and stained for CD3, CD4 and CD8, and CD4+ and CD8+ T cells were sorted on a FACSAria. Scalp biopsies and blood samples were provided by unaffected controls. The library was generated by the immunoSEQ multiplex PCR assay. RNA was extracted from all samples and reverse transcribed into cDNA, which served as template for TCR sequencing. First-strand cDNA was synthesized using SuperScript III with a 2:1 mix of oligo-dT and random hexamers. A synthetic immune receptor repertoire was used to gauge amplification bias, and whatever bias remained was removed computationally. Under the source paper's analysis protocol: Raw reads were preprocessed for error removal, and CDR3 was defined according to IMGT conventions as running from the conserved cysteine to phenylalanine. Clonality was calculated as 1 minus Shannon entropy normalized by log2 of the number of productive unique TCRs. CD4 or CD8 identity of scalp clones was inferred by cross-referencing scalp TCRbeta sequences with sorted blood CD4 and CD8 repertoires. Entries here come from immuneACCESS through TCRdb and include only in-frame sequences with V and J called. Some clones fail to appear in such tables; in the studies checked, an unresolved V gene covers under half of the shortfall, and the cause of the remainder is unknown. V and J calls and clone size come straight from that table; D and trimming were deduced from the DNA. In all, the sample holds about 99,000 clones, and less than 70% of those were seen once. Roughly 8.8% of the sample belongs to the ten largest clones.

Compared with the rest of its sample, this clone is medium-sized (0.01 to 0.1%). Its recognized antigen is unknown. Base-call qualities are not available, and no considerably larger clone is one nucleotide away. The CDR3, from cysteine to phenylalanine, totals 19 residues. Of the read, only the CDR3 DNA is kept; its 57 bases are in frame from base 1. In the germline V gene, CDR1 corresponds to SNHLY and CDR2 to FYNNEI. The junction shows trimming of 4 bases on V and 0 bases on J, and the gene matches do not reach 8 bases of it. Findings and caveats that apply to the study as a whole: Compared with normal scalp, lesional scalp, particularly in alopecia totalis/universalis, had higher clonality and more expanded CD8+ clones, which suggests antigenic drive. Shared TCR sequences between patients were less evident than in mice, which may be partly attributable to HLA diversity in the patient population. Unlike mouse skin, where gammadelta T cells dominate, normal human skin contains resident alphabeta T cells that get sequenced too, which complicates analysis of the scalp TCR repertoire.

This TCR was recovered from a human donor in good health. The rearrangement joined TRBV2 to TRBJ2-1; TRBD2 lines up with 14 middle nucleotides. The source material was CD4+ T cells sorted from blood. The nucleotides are TGTGCCAGCAGTGGGCCTGGACTAGCGGGGGGCTACTCCTACAATGAGCAGTTCTTC. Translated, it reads CASSGPGLAGGYSYNEQFF. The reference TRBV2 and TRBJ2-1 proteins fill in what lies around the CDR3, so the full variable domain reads EPEVTQTPSHQVTQMGQEVILRCVPISNHLYFYWYRQILGQKVEFLVSFYNNEISEKSEIFDDQFSVERPDGSNFTLKIRSTKLEDSAMYFCASSGPGLAGGYSYNEQFFGPGTRLTVL.